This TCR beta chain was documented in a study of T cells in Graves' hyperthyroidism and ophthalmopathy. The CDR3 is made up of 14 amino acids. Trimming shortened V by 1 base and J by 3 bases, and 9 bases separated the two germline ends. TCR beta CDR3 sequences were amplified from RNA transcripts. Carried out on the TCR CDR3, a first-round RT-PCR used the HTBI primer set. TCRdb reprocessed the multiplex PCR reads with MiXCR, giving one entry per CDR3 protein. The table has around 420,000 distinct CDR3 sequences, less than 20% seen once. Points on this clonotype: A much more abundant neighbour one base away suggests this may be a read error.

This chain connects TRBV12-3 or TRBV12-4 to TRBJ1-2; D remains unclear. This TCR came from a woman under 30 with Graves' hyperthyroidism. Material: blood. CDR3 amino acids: CASSLGRRHYGYTF. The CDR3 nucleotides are TGTGCCAGCAGTTTAGGGAGACGGCACTATGGCTACACCTTC.